The 7 T cell receptor beta chains given below trace back to one sample, sequenced in a study of CD8+ T cells in alopecia areata. RNA extraction and reverse transcription yielded cDNA as sequencing template. Clones were sequenced by immunoSEQ multiplex PCR, and TCRdb holds only the in-frame ones, with some missing. The sample has around 160,000 clones; 45% to 60% are singletons. Input material: CD4+ T cells sorted from blood. The source of these receptors is a human donor with alopecia areata.

V is TRBV25-1 and J is TRBJ2-1, with TRBD2 identical over 11 bases. Looked up from germline, CDR1 is MGHDK and CDR2 is SYGVNS. The CDR3 is 16 residues long. Trimming took 8 bases from V and 6 from J; bases not matched to a gene: 12. The CDR3 DNA follows: TGTGCCAGCGGGAGACTAGCGGGGACTAGCGGCAATGAGCAGTTCTTC. This gives the protein CASGRLAGTSGNEQFF.

This clone has more than one count but fewer than ten. V usage is TRBV7-3 and J usage is TRBJ2-3, with TRBD2 identical over 14 bases. Per the germline V gene, CDR1 is SGHTA and CDR2 is FQGTGA. The CDR3 has 15 amino acids. V lost 5 bases and J lost 4; bases outside the gene matches: 2. The CDR3 spells CASSTTSGRADTQYF. CDR3 in DNA: TGTGCCAGCAGCACGACTAGCGGGAGGGCAGATACGCAGTATTTT.

V usage is TRBV29-1 and J usage is TRBJ2-5; 7 nucleotides match TRBD2. The CDR3 sequence is 16 residues long. Per the germline V gene, CDR1 is SQVTM and CDR2 is ANQGSEA. CDR3 sequence: CSGVPGLPPLRETQYF. CDR3 DNA: TGCAGTGGAGTTCCGGGACTACCACCCCTCCGGGAGACCCAGTACTTC.

This clone was picked up a small number of times. The genes are TRBV7-2 and TRBJ2-1, with 10 bases fitting TRBD2. The CDR3 consists of 17 residues. V was clipped by 1 base and J by 8 bases; unmatched bases: 11. CDR1 and CDR2 (germline): SGHTA, FQGNSA. The CDR3 loop is CASSLGRGAGGPDEQFF. Here the CDR3 DNA reads TGTGCCAGCAGCTTAGGACGAGGAGCGGGAGGGCCGGATGAGCAGTTCTTC.

The chain uses TRBV5-6 and TRBJ2-5, with D possibly called TRBD1 or TRBD2 (5 bases each). From germline, CDR1 is SGHDT and CDR2 YYEEEE. CDR3 length equals 17 residues. Trimming stripped 3 bases from V and 4 bases from J, with 22 bases between. CDR3 DNA sequence: TGTGCCAGCAGCTCGATTCTGCGAGCCGGGGACGGAGAGACCCAGTACTTC. Amino acid sequence: CASSSILRAGDGETQYF.

This clone was detected a few times. The chain has TRBV5-8 and TRBJ2-3; D not certain. The V gene's germline CDR1 is SGHTS and CDR2 YDEGEE. CDR3 length: 14 residues. Trimming removed 0 bases at V and 2 bases at J, with 7 bases between. CDR3 in amino acids: CASSLVQYTDTQYF. The CDR3 bases are TGTGCCAGCAGCTTGGTCCAGTACACAGATACGCAGTATTTT.

This clone has a handful of counts. This sequence joins TRBV27 and TRBJ2-1; D remains ambiguous. Per germline, CDR1 MNHEY and CDR2 SMNVEV (reference sequence). This CDR3 contains 12 residues. Trimming took off 8 bases at V and 6 bases at J, with 11 bases between the two ends. As DNA, the CDR3 is TGTGCCAGCGCGCGGACGGGCAATGAGCAGTTCTTC. Its protein is CASARTGNEQFF.